These 29 T cell receptor beta chains came from one sample sequenced in a study of cytomegalovirus exposure and HLA in healthy donors. The PCR employed 60 Vbeta primers together with 13 Jbeta primers. Repertoires were generated with immunoSEQ multiplex PCR, while TCRdb's copy carries only in-frame clones and drops some. The sample holds about 120,000 clones, about 79% seen once. Material: PBMCs. All receptors derive from a human donor in good health.

This chain joins TRBV27 and TRBJ1-5; the D gene is possibly TRBD1 (5 bases). V gave up 3 bases and J gave up 5 bases, with 8 bases separating them. There are 13 residues in the CDR3. Per germline, CDR1 MNHEY and CDR2 SMNVEV (reference sequence). DNA of the CDR3: TGTGCCAGCAGTTTTGGGGGGTATCAGCCCCAGCATTTT. Protein: CASSFGGYQPQHF.

This chain links TRBV9 with TRBJ2-1; D not certain. CDR3 size: 18 residues. Germline-derived CDR1 and CDR2 are SGDLS and YYNGEE. Trimming shortened V by 2 bases and J by 2 bases, and 20 bases separated the two germline ends. This CDR3 is CASSVYPPQRSTYNEQFF. Here the CDR3 DNA reads TGTGCCAGCAGCGTTTATCCCCCTCAGCGATCGACCTACAATGAGCAGTTCTTC.

This clone was detected once. The genes are TRBV2 and TRBJ1-1, with 9 nucleotides matching TRBD1. V lost 7 bases to trimming and J lost 9 bases; unmatched junction nucleotides: 21. This CDR3 is 17 amino acids long. Germline assignment: CDR1 SNHLY and CDR2 FYNNEI. The CDR3 reads CASNFGIGQGLSGKAFF. CDR3 nucleotide sequence: TGTGCCAGCAATTTCGGGATAGGACAGGGGCTCTCGGGAAAAGCTTTCTTT.

This chain uses TRBV5-6 with TRBJ1-2; 12 bases align to TRBD1. Germline CDR1 and CDR2: SGHDT and YYEEEE. The junction had 9 bases not matched to a gene; V was cut back by 7 bases and J by 8 bases. The CDR3 has 14 residues. The CDR3 DNA reads TGTGCCAGCCGGGACAGGGGGCGTTGGTACGGCTACACCTTC. Its protein is CASRDRGRWYGYTF.

The chain joins TRBV19 to TRBJ1-5; TRBD1 is a possible D gene (6 bases). V was cut by 2 bases and J by 0 bases, with 11 bases left in between. Germline assignment: CDR1 LNHDA and CDR2 SQIVND (reference sequence). The CDR3 is made up of 16 amino acids. CDR3 nucleotides: TGTGCCAGTAGTATACTCAGGGGTCTTAGCAATCAGCCCCAGCATTTT. This encodes CASSILRGLSNQPQHF.

V is TRBV11-3 and J is TRBJ2-5; D is uncertain. The DNA end is a closer match to TRBJ2-7, so the J assignment may be wrong. This CDR3 is 13 amino acids long. Germline V gives CDR1 SGHNT, CDR2 YENEEA. CDR3 sequence (DNA): TGTGCCAGCAGCTTAGGAGGCTCCTACGAGCAGTACTTC. Its protein is CASSLGGSYEQYF.

This chain connects TRBV30 to TRBJ1-2; D remains ambiguous. Germline CDR1 reads GTSNPN; CDR2 reads SVGIG (reference sequence). This CDR3 has 12 amino acids. V lost 0 bases and J 9 bases, leaving 11 bases between the germline ends. The CDR3 coding sequence is TGTGCCTGGAGTGTACTTCCTCCCAGCTACACCTTC. Its translation: CAWSVLPPSYTF.

This clone was counted between two and nine times. The V and J genes are TRBV5-6 and TRBJ1-2, with D possibly matching TRBD1 (5 bases). Per germline, CDR1 SGHDT and CDR2 YYEEEE. V gave up 1 base and J gave up 4 bases, with 17 bases separating them. The length of the CDR3 is 16 residues. CDR3: CASSLWGDPDIYGYTF. CDR3 coding DNA: TGTGCCAGCAGCTTGTGGGGGGACCCAGACATCTATGGCTACACCTTC. The variable domain in full, with the rest retrieved from reference TRBV5-6 and TRBJ1-2, is DAGVTQSPTHLIKTRGQQVTLRCSPKSGHDTVSWYQQALGQGPQFIFQYYEEEERQRGNFPDRFSGHQFPNYSSELNVNALLLGDSALYLCASSLWGDPDIYGYTFGSGTRLTVV.

This clone was counted a single time. The chain links TRBV2 to TRBJ2-5; 11 nucleotides match TRBD2. The V gene end was trimmed by 11 bases and the J gene end by 2 bases; junction bases not matched to a gene: 7. The CDR3 length is 14 residues. CDR1 and CDR2 (germline): SNHLY, FYNNEI. The CDR3 region has the DNA TGTGCCCGCTCTAGCGGGGGGACACAAGAGACCCAGTACTTC. Protein product: CARSSGGTQETQYF.

The chain has TRBV29-1 and TRBJ2-1, with D perhaps TRBD1 (5 bases). This CDR3 spans 12 amino acids. CDR1 is SQVTM and CDR2 is ANQGSEA in the germline V gene. Trimming took off 7 bases at V and 6 bases at J, with 13 bases between the two ends. Written as DNA, the CDR3 is TGCAGCGGAATAAGGGGTACCAATGAGCAGTTCTTC. This sequence encodes CSGIRGTNEQFF.

V gene TRBV5-1 combines with J gene TRBJ2-3; tentative D call: TRBD2 (5 bases). CDR1 and CDR2 from the germline V gene are SGHRS and YFSETQ. The CDR3 extends over 15 amino acids. Trimming pared 0 bases from V and 1 base from J, leaving 9 bases between. The CDR3 here is CASSLGGGGTDTQYF. The CDR3 DNA follows: TGCGCCAGCAGCTTGGGCGGAGGAGGCACAGATACGCAGTATTTT.

The chain is built from TRBV7-2 and TRBJ2-5; TRBD2 is a possible D gene (5 bases). Germline loops: CDR1 SGHTA, CDR2 FQGNSA. CDR3 length: 14 amino acids. The V end was cut by 5 bases, the J end by 1 base, with 11 bases between. The CDR3 loop is CASSLSASQETQYF. The CDR3 DNA reads as TGTGCCAGCAGCCTTAGCGCTTCCCAAGAGACCCAGTACTTC.

V usage is TRBV14 and J usage is TRBJ1-3; 7 nucleotides agree with TRBD1. Germline lookup yields CDR1 SGHDN and CDR2 FVKESK. The CDR3 length is 16 residues. The V segment lost 4 bases and the J segment 2 bases; nucleotides outside the gene matches: 8. The DNA for the CDR3 is TGTGCCAGCAGCCGGGAACAGGGGAGAACTGGAAACACCATATATTTT. Protein: CASSREQGRTGNTIYF.

This chain joins TRBV28 and TRBJ2-7; possibly TRBD2 for D (6 bases). Trimming cost V 5 bases and J 5 bases, with 19 bases left between them. This CDR3 is 15 amino acids long. Germline-derived CDR1 and CDR2 are MDHEN and SYDVKM. CDR3 region: CASSPSRQRRDEQYF. Written as DNA, the CDR3 is TGTGCCAGCAGTCCCTCCAGGCAAAGGAGGGACGAGCAGTACTTC.

This clone was seen a few times. This chain links TRBV30 with TRBJ2-2; 8 bases line up with TRBD1. Losses at the gene ends were 2 bases for V and 7 bases for J; bases not matched to a gene: 6. The CDR3 is 14 residues long. Germline loops: CDR1 GTSNPN, CDR2 SVGIG (reference sequence). CDR3 protein: CAWSRAGGSGELFF. The CDR3 DNA reads TGTGCCTGGAGTCGGGCAGGGGGCAGCGGGGAGCTGTTTTTT. Combining the CDR3 with reference TRBV30 and TRBJ2-2 gives the whole variable domain SQTIHQWPATLVQPVGSPLSLECTVEGTSNPNLYWYRQAAGRGLQLLFYSVGIGQISSEVPQNLSASRPQDRQFILSSKKLLLSDSGFYLCAWSRAGGSGELFFGEGSRLTVL.

The chain links TRBV7-9 to TRBJ1-4; 9 bases match TRBD1. Germline assignment: CDR1 SEHNR and CDR2 FQNEAQ (reference sequence). The CDR3 covers 16 residues. Trimming took 5 bases from V and 5 from J; bases not matched to a gene: 9. The CDR3 here is CASSPGTGNVNEKLFF. The CDR3 DNA sequence: TGTGCCAGCAGCCCCGGGACAGGGAATGTGAATGAAAAACTGTTTTTT.

The sample holds a few counts of this clone. The V gene is TRBV11-2, the J gene TRBJ2-5; 12 nucleotides line up with TRBD2. V was clipped by 1 base and J by 2 bases; unmatched bases: 5. This CDR3 has 17 residues. The germline gives CDR1 SGHAT, CDR2 FQNNGV. This CDR3 is CASSLATSGGYQETQYF. CDR3 nucleotide sequence: TGTGCCAGCAGCTTAGCGACTAGCGGGGGCTATCAAGAGACCCAGTACTTC.

The chain is built from TRBV5-6 and TRBJ2-7, with 9 bases that match TRBD1. CDR1 SGHDT and CDR2 YYEEEE come from the germline V gene. Losses at the gene ends were 2 bases for V and 7 bases for J; bases not matched to a gene: 4. The CDR3 spans 13 residues. This chain's CDR3 is CASSFRDRDEQYF. CDR3 coding DNA: TGTGCCAGCAGCTTCCGGGACAGGGATGAGCAGTACTTC.

The chain uses TRBV5-1 and TRBJ2-1; 9 nucleotides agree with TRBD2. J lost 6 bases, V lost 4 bases, and 8 bases had no gene match. The CDR3 consists of 15 residues. Germline assignment: CDR1 SGHRS and CDR2 YFSETQ. The chain's CDR3 is CASSPGLAGVNEQFF. The CDR3 DNA reads as TGCGCCAGCAGCCCCGGTTTAGCGGGAGTCAATGAGCAGTTCTTC.

This chain connects TRBV5-1 to TRBJ2-3; no firm D call. The CDR3 spans 12 residues. The germline V gene has CDR1 SGHRS and CDR2 YFSETQ. Trimming took 2 bases from V and 4 from J, leaving 5 bases between them. The CDR3 protein is CASSLLADTQYF. The DNA for the CDR3 is TGCGCCAGCAGCTTATTAGCAGATACGCAGTATTTT.

The sample holds a few counts of this clone. The rearrangement uses TRBV4-1 and TRBJ1-5; a weak D match, TRBD1 (6 bases). The germline gives CDR1 MGHRA, CDR2 YSYEKL. Deletions cut 0 bases from V and 3 bases from J, with 9 bases between. This CDR3 is 15 amino acids long. CDR3 region: CASSQDQGNNQPQHF. CDR3 DNA sequence: TGCGCCAGCAGCCAAGATCAGGGGAACAATCAGCCCCAGCATTTT.

The chain recombines TRBV25-1 with TRBJ2-1, with D possibly matching TRBD1 (6 bases). Germline V gene lookup returns CDR1 MGHDK and CDR2 SYGVNS. The V gene lost 5 bases and the J gene lost 0 bases, with 11 bases spanning the gap. The CDR3 loop spans 15 amino acids. CDR3 DNA: TGTGCCAGCAGTAATACAGGGAGCTCCTACAATGAGCAGTTCTTC. The encoded protein is CASSNTGSSYNEQFF.

The V and J genes are TRBV5-4 and TRBJ1-1; D remains unclear. The CDR3 runs to 14 residues. The V end was cut by 0 bases, the J end by 6 bases, with 12 bases between. The germline CDR1 and CDR2 sequences are SGHNT and YYREEE (reference sequence). The CDR3 spells CASSLVPSSSEAFF. In DNA form, the CDR3 reads TGTGCCAGCAGCTTGGTCCCCAGTTCTTCTGAAGCTTTCTTT.

J is TRBJ2-3 and V is TRBV15; 11 nucleotides agree with TRBD2. The ends lost 1 base at V and 8 bases at J; junction bases unmatched: 11. The germline CDR1 and CDR2 sequences are LNHNV and YYDKDF (reference sequence). The CDR3 spans 17 residues. The CDR3 nucleotides read TGTGCCACCAGCAGAGTAACTAGCGGGAGAGGCAGAGGTACGCAGTATTTT. Residues: CATSRVTSGRGRGTQYF.

In the case of this clone: This specimen includes other DNA sequences encoding the same CDR3. The V gene is TRBV5-1, the J gene TRBJ2-7, with D tentatively TRBD1 (6 bases). The germline V gene has CDR1 SGHRS and CDR2 YFSETQ. Trimming stripped 0 bases from V and 2 bases from J, with 6 bases between. This CDR3 has 13 amino acids. DNA of the CDR3: TGCGCCAGCAGCTTGGGGGGGCCCTACGAGCAGTACTTC. Translation gives CASSLGGPYEQYF. Using reference TRBV5-1 and TRBJ2-7 for the parts outside the CDR3, the full variable domain is KAGVTQTPRYLIKTRGQQVTLSCSPISGHRSVSWYQQTPGQGLQFLFEYFSETQRNKGNFPGRFSGRQFSNSRSEMNVSTLELGDSALYLCASSLGGPYEQYFGPGTRLTVT.

This clone has a single count. This CDR3 is also generated by other DNA sequences in the sample. The chain joins TRBV5-1 to TRBJ2-2; a possible D gene is TRBD1 (5 bases). Trimming took off 4 bases at V and 1 base at J, with 8 bases between the two ends. There are 14 residues in the CDR3. Germline values: CDR1 SGHRS, CDR2 YFSETQ. The CDR3 DNA sequence: TGCGCCAGCAGCCCCAGGGAGAACACCGGGGAGCTGTTTTTT. It specifies CASSPRENTGELFF.

The chain links TRBV6-1 to TRBJ2-1, with 12 bases aligning to TRBD2. Germline trimming cut 6 bases from V and 8 bases from J; bases unmatched to any gene: 2. The germline gives CDR1 MNHNS, CDR2 SASEGT. The length of the CDR3 is 13 residues. CDR3 in amino acids: CASRTSGRDEQFF. The CDR3 nucleotides read TGTGCCAGCAGGACTAGCGGGAGAGATGAGCAGTTCTTC.

Only one count was recorded for this clone. V usage is TRBV28 and J usage is TRBJ1-1; TRBD1 might be the D (5 bases). The germline CDR1 and CDR2 sequences are MDHEN and SYDVKM. V lost 10 bases to trimming and J lost 6 bases, with 21 bases between them. CDR3 length: 14 amino acids. DNA of the CDR3: TGTGCCATCAGCCCCCCCCAGGGTAGGCCTGAAGCTTTCTTT. This sequence encodes CAISPPQGRPEAFF.

The chain couples TRBV19 to TRBJ2-1; D ambiguous. Germline lookup yields CDR1 LNHDA and CDR2 SQIVND (reference sequence). CDR3 length: 13 residues. The germline V and J ends were trimmed by 2 bases and 9 bases, with 11 bases remaining between them. This chain's CDR3 is CASSILLSGEQFF. In DNA, the CDR3 is TGTGCCAGTAGTATACTATTGTCTGGTGAGCAGTTCTTC. Looking up the rest from reference TRBV19 and TRBJ2-1 gives the full variable domain: DGGITQSPKYLFRKEGQNVTLSCEQNLNHDAMYWYRQDPGQGLRLIYYSQIVNDFQKGDIAEGYSVSREKKESFPLTVTSAQKNPTAFYLCASSILLSGEQFFGPGTRLTVL.